The subject of this entry is one T cell receptor (beta chain). Its matching antigen is unknown. The data stem from a study of cytomegalovirus exposure and HLA in healthy donors. V gave up 3 bases and J gave up 0 bases, with 7 bases separating them. The CDR3 is made up of 14 amino acids. Germline-derived CDR1 and CDR2 are SGDLS and YYNGEE. General study points: HLA allele associations emerged for some 16,000 TCR beta sequences in a later analysis, at 0.05 false discovery rate. Presence/absence analysis assumed near-uniform sequencing depth across donors.

PCR primers comprised 60 Vbeta and 13 Jbeta primers. In the authors' workflow: In a later analysis, around 87 million unique TCR beta chains included roughly 11 million shared by two or more donors. The method was immunoSEQ multiplex PCR; TCRdb's version includes in-frame clones alone and lacks a portion of them. The V and J calls and clone size were taken over from that table, and D and trimming were inferred from the DNA. Here the sample spans 100,000 to 150,000 clones, approximately 82% being singletons. The chain links TRBV9 to TRBJ2-1; no firm D call. The sample taken for sequencing was PBMCs. The clonotype comes from a boy aged 2 to 10 in good health and CMV-seronegative. For the CDR3, the DNA is TGTGCCAGCAGCGACCCAGGCTCCTACAATGAGCAGTTCTTC. Its translation: CASSDPGSYNEQFF.